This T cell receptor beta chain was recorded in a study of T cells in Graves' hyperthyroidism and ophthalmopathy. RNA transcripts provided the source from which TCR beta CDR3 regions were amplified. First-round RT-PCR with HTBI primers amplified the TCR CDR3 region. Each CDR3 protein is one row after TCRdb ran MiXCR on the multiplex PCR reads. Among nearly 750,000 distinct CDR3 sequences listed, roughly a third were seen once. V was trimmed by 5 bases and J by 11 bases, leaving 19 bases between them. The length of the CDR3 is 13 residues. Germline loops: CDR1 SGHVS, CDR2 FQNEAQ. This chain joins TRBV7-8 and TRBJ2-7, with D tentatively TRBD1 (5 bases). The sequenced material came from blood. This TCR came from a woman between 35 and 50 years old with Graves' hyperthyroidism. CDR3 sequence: CASSPSSQGMEYF. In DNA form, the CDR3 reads TGTGCCAGCAGCCCTTCCTCGCAGGGCATGGAGTACTTC.